Presented here are 22 T cell receptor beta chains from one specimen sequenced in a study of T-cell reconstitution after alpha-beta-depleted transplantation in children. Study results and caveats: T-cell counts and diversity at one year following transplant were attributed mainly to newly produced T cells.

The TCRbeta library incorporated unique molecular identifiers. TCRdb re-analysed the PCR reads in MiXCR, keeping a single row per CDR3 protein. The repertoire holds 250,000 to 300,000 distinct CDR3 sequences, roughly 8.2% seen once, with approximately 8.6% in the top ten. No antigen has been identified for these receptors. The source material was peripheral blood, sampled 360 days after TCRalphabeta/CD19-depleted stem cell transplant. The receptors were sampled from a female patient aged 2-9 years who had a stem cell transplant for Fanconi anemia, so the T cells may come from the graft donor.

This clonotype has more than one count but fewer than ten. This chain joins TRBV14 and TRBJ2-3, with D possibly TRBD2 on 5 matching bases. This CDR3 is 14 amino acids long. Germline lookup yields CDR1 SGHDN and CDR2 FVKESK. Trimming shortened V by 3 bases and J by 5 bases, and 12 bases separated the two germline ends. The CDR3 nucleotides read TGTGCCAGCAGCCAGGACCGCGGGTTAGATACGCAGTATTTT. Its translation is CASSQDRGLDTQYF.

The chain uses TRBV12-3 or TRBV12-4 and TRBJ2-3, with D unresolved. The CDR3 totals 11 residues. V gave up 8 bases and J gave up 2 bases, with 5 bases separating them. The CDR3 DNA reads as TGTGCCAGCGCGGCCACAGATACGCAGTATTTT. Translation gives CASAATDTQYF.

In this sample, this clonotype turned up many times. The chain uses TRBV5-1 and TRBJ2-1; weak D call: TRBD2 (5 bases). The V gene's germline CDR1 is SGHRS and CDR2 YFSETQ. CDR3 length: 13 residues. Trimming took off 2 bases at V and 7 bases at J, with 10 bases between the two ends. The CDR3, as DNA: TGCGCCAGCAGCTTCGGGTCGGGAAATGAGCAGTTCTTC. It encodes CASSFGSGNEQFF.

The table lists this clonotype with many counts. The chain employs TRBV7-9 and TRBJ1-1; TRBD1 is a possible D gene (5 bases). The CDR3 totals 12 residues. Trimming took 4 bases from V and 3 from J, leaving 6 bases between them. The germline gives CDR1 SEHNR, CDR2 FQNEAQ (reference sequence). CDR3 DNA sequence: TGTGCCAGCAGCTCAGGGTACACTGAAGCTTTCTTT. Translated, it gives CASSSGYTEAFF.

This clonotype was observed a handful of times. The gene calls are TRBV7-2 and TRBJ2-5; perhaps D is TRBD1 or TRBD2 (5 bases each). Germline CDR1 and CDR2: SGHTA and FQGNSA. V was clipped by 0 bases and J by 6 bases, with 17 bases between them. The CDR3 is made up of 16 amino acids. The CDR3 DNA is TGTGCCAGCAGCTTAGCTGTAGCCGTCCCGGGGCAGACCCAGTACTTC. Translation: CASSLAVAVPGQTQYF.

This clonotype was picked up many times. The gene calls are TRBV28 and TRBJ2-5, with TRBD2 matching 7 bases. The CDR3 has 13 residues. V lost 6 bases and J lost 4; bases outside the gene matches: 5. Germline CDR1 is MDHEN and CDR2 is SYDVKM. The DNA for the CDR3 is TGTGCCAGCAGCCCCGGGACTACAGAGACCCAGTACTTC. It specifies CASSPGTTETQYF.

This clonotype was detected ten times or more. The chain joins TRBV6-7 to TRBJ2-1; 7 nucleotides agree with TRBD2. TRBV6-7 counts as an open reading frame of uncertain function. The CDR3 is 15 amino acids. With 5 bases clipped from V and 7 bases from J, the junction kept 11 bases outside the gene matches. CDR3: CASSQRETSRNEQFF. DNA for the CDR3: TGTGCCAGCAGTCAGCGGGAAACGAGTAGAAATGAGCAGTTCTTC.

This clonotype was picked up many times. The chain employs TRBV5-5 and TRBJ1-5; D might be TRBD1 (5 bases). Per the germline V gene, CDR1 is SGHKS and CDR2 is YYEKEE (reference sequence). The CDR3 spans 13 residues. V shed 4 bases and J shed 2 bases, with 7 bases lying between them. The CDR3 nucleotides are TGTGCCAGCAGCACACAGGGCAATCAGCCCCAGCATTTT. Residues: CASSTQGNQPQHF.

As regards this clonotype: A read error is possible here, since a much larger clone lies one base away. The rearrangement uses TRBV15 and TRBJ2-1; D is unresolved. This CDR3 is built from 15 residues. Per germline, CDR1 LNHNV and CDR2 YYDKDF (reference sequence). The CDR3 DNA is TGTGCCACCAGCAGAGATCTCGGACGGCTCAATGTGCAGTTCTTC. The encoded protein is CATSRDLGRLNVQFF.

This clonotype was detected many times. V usage is TRBV6-5 and J usage is TRBJ2-1; possible D gene TRBD2, 6 bases. The CDR3 sequence is 11 residues long. V was pared by 7 bases and J by 6 bases, with 7 bases between. From germline, CDR1 is MNHEY and CDR2 SVGAGI. CDR3: CASNGGNEQFF. The CDR3 DNA follows: TGTGCCAGCAACGGGGGCAATGAGCAGTTCTTC.

This clonotype was counted only a few times. The gene calls are TRBV20-1 and TRBJ1-1; TRBD1 agrees at 10 bases. Germline CDR1 and CDR2: DFQATT and SNEGSKA (reference sequence). The CDR3 totals 18 residues. V lost 4 bases and J lost 6; bases outside the gene matches: 20. The CDR3 spells CSATLTPGQGFEGPEAFF. In DNA, the CDR3 is TGCAGTGCTACTCTAACTCCGGGACAGGGGTTTGAGGGTCCTGAAGCTTTCTTT.

This clonotype was observed many times. The chain couples TRBV12-3 or TRBV12-4 to TRBJ2-5; D is perhaps TRBD1 (5 bases). Trimming took 3 bases from V and 4 from J, leaving 9 bases between them. This CDR3 is 13 amino acids long. CDR3 sequence: CASSLGQVETQYF. CDR3 nucleotides: TGTGCCAGCAGTTTGGGGCAGGTAGAGACCCAGTACTTC.

This clonotype showed up just a few times. V gene TRBV7-2 combines with J gene TRBJ2-5, with TRBD1 matching 9 bases. The CDR3 covers 16 residues. V lost 4 bases to trimming and J lost 2 bases; unmatched junction nucleotides: 8. Germline V gene sequence: CDR1 SGHTA, CDR2 FQGNSA. Here the CDR3 DNA reads TGTGCCAGCAGCTATAGGGGGACAGGGCGGCAAGAGACCCAGTACTTC. Translating gives CASSYRGTGRQETQYF.

At least ten counts were recorded for this clonotype. The CDR3 sequence is CASSYERDRGQYF. The CDR3 DNA reads TGTGCCAGCAGTTACGAGCGGGACAGAGGGCAGTATTTT. This chain links TRBV6-5 with TRBJ2-3; D possibly uses TRBD1 or TRBD2 (7 bases each). The CDR3 covers 13 residues. The V gene's germline CDR1 is MNHEY and CDR2 SVGAGI. V lost 2 bases and J 11 bases, leaving 14 bases between the germline ends.

The table lists this clonotype with many counts. The rearrangement joins TRBV12-3 or TRBV12-4 to TRBJ2-5; 10 positions agree with TRBD2. V lost 5 bases to trimming and J lost 6 bases; unmatched junction nucleotides: 6. This CDR3 has 14 residues. The CDR3 here is CASSRTSGIKTQYF. In DNA form, the CDR3 reads TGTGCCAGCAGTAGAACTAGCGGGATAAAGACCCAGTACTTC.

The chain is built from TRBV19 and TRBJ2-5; TRBD1 matches 8 bases. The CDR3 has 15 amino acids. The ends lost 5 bases at V and 5 bases at J; junction bases unmatched: 10. Germline CDR1 and CDR2: LNHDA and SQIVND (reference sequence). This CDR3 is CASSHGQGRDETQYF. The DNA for the CDR3 is TGTGCCAGTAGTCACGGACAGGGTAGGGACGAGACCCAGTACTTC.

This clonotype was recorded many times. The CDR3 is CASSFRPGPGGNTEAFF. The CDR3 region has the DNA TGCGCCAGCAGCTTTCGTCCGGGGCCTGGAGGGAACACTGAAGCTTTCTTT. The chain has TRBV5-1 and TRBJ1-1, with a tentative D call TRBD1 (5 bases). V was cut by 2 bases and J by 1 base, with 18 bases left in between. The CDR3 consists of 17 residues. The germline CDR1 and CDR2 sequences are SGHRS and YFSETQ. Combining the CDR3 with reference TRBV5-1 and TRBJ1-1 gives the whole variable domain KAGVTQTPRYLIKTRGQQVTLSCSPISGHRSVSWYQQTPGQGLQFLFEYFSETQRNKGNFPGRFSGRQFSNSRSEMNVSTLELGDSALYLCASSFRPGPGGNTEAFFGQGTRLTVV.

This chain joins TRBV28 and TRBJ2-7; 11 nucleotides agree with TRBD2. Looked up from germline, CDR1 is MDHEN and CDR2 is SYDVKM. CDR3 size: 14 residues. V lost 6 bases to trimming and J lost 4 bases; unmatched junction nucleotides: 5. The DNA for the CDR3 is TGTGCCAGCAGGGCGACTAGCGGGGCTTACGAGCAGTACTTC. Translated: CASRATSGAYEQYF.

The rearrangement joins TRBV6-5 to TRBJ2-3, with a weak D call TRBD1 (7 bases). The CDR3 is made up of 18 amino acids. CDR1 is MNHEY, CDR2 SVGAGI, per germline. V was clipped by 0 bases and J by 6 bases, with 22 bases between them. CDR3 coding DNA: TGTGCCAGCAGTTACTCGATCATGAGGGCAGGGGGGTTGGATACGCAGTATTTT. Protein sequence: CASSYSIMRAGGLDTQYF.

This clonotype was seen many times. The CDR3 spells CATSILSGSPYNEQFF. CDR3 sequence (DNA): TGTGCCACCAGCATCTTAAGCGGGAGTCCCTACAATGAGCAGTTCTTC. The chain joins TRBV15 to TRBJ2-1; 8 bases map to TRBD2. The V and J ends lost 4 bases and 2 bases, in that order; junction bases with no gene match: 7. CDR3 length equals 16 residues. Germline CDR1 and CDR2: LNHNV and YYDKDF (reference sequence).

This clonotype has at least ten counts. The chain employs TRBV6-1 and TRBJ2-1; TRBD2 matches at 14 bases. Germline CDR1 reads MNHNS; CDR2 reads SASEGT. The CDR3 is 15 residues long. The junction had 5 bases not matched to a gene; V was cut back by 3 bases and J by 10 bases. CDR3 residues: CASSDPWTSGGEQFF. Written as DNA, the CDR3 is TGTGCCAGCAGTGACCCCTGGACTAGCGGGGGGGAGCAGTTCTTC.

About this clonotype: A much larger clone lies one base from this, so it may be a read error. The final CDR3 position lacks the conserved phenylalanine or tryptophan, pointing to a likely read error. It is unclear where the CDR3 begins or ends on the DNA, so no DNA is shown, and the CDR3 is as TCRdb lists it. This chain joins TRBV4-2 and TRBJ1-1; the table names TRBD1, a call not compared with the DNA. The germline CDR1 and CDR2 sequences are LGHNA and YNFKEQ. 16 amino acids form the CDR3, both terminal residues included. The CDR3 sequence: CASSQEVIWGTGESFS.